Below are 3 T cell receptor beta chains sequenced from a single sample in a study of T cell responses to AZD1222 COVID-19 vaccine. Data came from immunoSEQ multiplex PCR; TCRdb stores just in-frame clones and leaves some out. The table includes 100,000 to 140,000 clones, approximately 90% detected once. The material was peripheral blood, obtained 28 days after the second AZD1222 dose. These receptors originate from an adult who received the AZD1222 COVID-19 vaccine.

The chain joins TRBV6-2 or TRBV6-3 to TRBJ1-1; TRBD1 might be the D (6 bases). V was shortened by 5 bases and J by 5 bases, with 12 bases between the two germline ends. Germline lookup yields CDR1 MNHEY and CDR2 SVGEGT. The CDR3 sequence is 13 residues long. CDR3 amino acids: CASSQGQGTEAFF. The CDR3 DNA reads TGTGCCAGCAGTCAAGGGCAGGGGACTGAAGCTTTCTTT.

The CDR3 loop reads CASSLPPGAGAGNEQFF. The CDR3 region has the DNA TGCGCCAGCAGCTTACCCCCTGGAGCGGGGGCGGGGAATGAGCAGTTCTTC. V is TRBV5-1 and J is TRBJ2-1, with 8 bases identical to TRBD2. The V gene's germline CDR1 is SGHRS and CDR2 YFSETQ. V was pared by 2 bases and J by 7 bases, with 14 bases of the junction left unmatched. The CDR3 is 17 amino acids.

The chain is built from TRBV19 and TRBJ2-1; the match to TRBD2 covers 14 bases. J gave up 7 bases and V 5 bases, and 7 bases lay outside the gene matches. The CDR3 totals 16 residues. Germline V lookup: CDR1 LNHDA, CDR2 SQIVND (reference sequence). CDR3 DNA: TGTGCCAGTAGTGTACCGGGACTAGCGGGAGTAAATGAGCAGTTCTTC. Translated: CASSVPGLAGVNEQFF.